This T cell receptor beta chain derives from a study of CD8 T cells in Susac syndrome. About the study: The Susac syndrome patients were therapy-naive, on corticosteroids, or on intravenous immunoglobulin alone at blood draw.

Random hexamers primed reverse transcription of about 0.5 to 1 ug RNA. Coverage of TCR beta CDR3 amplification by immunoSEQ multiplex PCR extended to 54 Vbeta and 13 Jbeta. TCRdb passed the immunoSEQ multiplex PCR reads through MiXCR, listing each CDR3 protein once. The sample holds roughly 200,000 distinct CDR3 sequences, about 91% seen once. TCR beta sequences were obtained from blood CD8+ and CD4+ T cells. In its sample, this clonotype was seen once. Its target is not known. Study-wide results and limits: The CD4+ T cell repertoires of Susac syndrome were found to show no clonal expansion.

V lost 11 bases, J lost 7 bases, and 13 bases stayed unmatched. The CDR3 covers 13 residues. The sample consisted of CD4+ T cells from PBMCs. This rearrangement joins TRBV12-3 or TRBV12-4 to TRBJ1-2; 7 nucleotides match TRBD1. The origin of this receptor is a human donor with Susac syndrome. The CDR3 region has the DNA TGTGCCGGGGCTAACGACAGGGACGGTGGCTACACCTTC. As protein: CAGANDRDGGYTF.